The sequence of this T cell receptor (beta chain) was determined in a study of blood T cells in healthy people across ages. The V gene lost 0 bases and the J gene lost 3 bases, with 6 bases spanning the gap. There are 13 residues in the CDR3. CDR1 SGHRS and CDR2 YFSETQ come from the germline V gene. The table lists this clonotype with a few counts. Its antigen is currently unknown. Study-wide findings and caveats: Naive T cell percentage showed a strong correlation with the diversity of TCR beta. Roughly linear declines in TCR beta diversity per million T cells occurred with age.

The authors ran a second PCR of about 6 to 11 cycles using a sample-barcoded 5' primer and a J-beta primer mix. MiXCR, applied by TCRdb to the 5' RACE reads, yields one record per CDR3 protein. This sample has 450,000 to 650,000 distinct CDR3 sequences; approximately 25% occur once, and the top ten carry just under 9%. This sample was also put to use in a study of T cells of mothers and their children. That study reports: Using around 1.4 ug per 15 ul, all extracted RNA underwent cDNA synthesis. There were over 8 million TCR beta CDR3 reads from each mother and around 2.9 million from each child.

The sample comprised blood. The chain links TRBV5-1 to TRBJ1-2, with unresolved D. This TCR came from a boy younger than 18 in good health. CDR3 residues: CASSLAPDYGYTF. As DNA, the CDR3 is TGCGCCAGCAGCTTGGCCCCTGACTATGGCTACACCTTC.